This T cell receptor (beta chain) was profiled in a study of blood T cell repertoires in COVID-19. Study details: The cDNA or gDNA used as material had been derived from T cells, B-cell-depleted T cells, or PBMCs.

The study recruited people aged roughly 18 to 95 years across around 24 US areas. In its sample, this clone was seen once. TCRdb keeps only in-frame clones here, not all; method: immunoSEQ multiplex PCR. The top ten clones hold roughly 0.72% of a sample with some 460,000 clones, 87% of them seen once. With 3 bases removed from V and 4 bases from J, the gap between germline ends came to 17 bases. Germline V gene data show CDR1 as SNHLY and CDR2 as FYNNEI. The CDR3 runs to 16 residues. Sequencing was carried out using PBMCs or T cells enriched from blood (not recorded which). The gene calls are TRBV2 and TRBJ2-3; no definite D call. The sequence was obtained from a woman aged 18-30 years who had recovered from COVID-19. CDR3 in amino acids: CASSDPLELRADTQYF. CDR3 sequence (DNA): TGTGCCAGCAGTGACCCCCTAGAGTTGAGAGCAGATACGCAGTATTTT.